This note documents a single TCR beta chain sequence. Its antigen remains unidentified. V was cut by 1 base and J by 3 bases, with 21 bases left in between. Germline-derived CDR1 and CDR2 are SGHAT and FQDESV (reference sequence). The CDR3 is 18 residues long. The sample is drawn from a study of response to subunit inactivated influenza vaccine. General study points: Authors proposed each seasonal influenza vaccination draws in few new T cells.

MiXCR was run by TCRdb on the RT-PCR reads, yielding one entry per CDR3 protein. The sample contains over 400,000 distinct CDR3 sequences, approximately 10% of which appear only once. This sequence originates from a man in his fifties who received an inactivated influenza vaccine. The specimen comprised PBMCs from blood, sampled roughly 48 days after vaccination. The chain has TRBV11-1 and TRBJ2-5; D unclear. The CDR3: CASSLGRSSFGEKETQYF. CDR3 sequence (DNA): TGTGCCAGCAGCTTAGGAAGGAGCAGTTTCGGTGAGAAAGAGACCCAGTACTTC.